This section outlines one TCR beta chain sequence together with its context. Source study methods: The assay estimated nucleated cells by amplifying reference gene primers. Data came from immunoSEQ multiplex PCR; TCRdb stores just in-frame clones and leaves some out. V and J calls and clone size are those listed in that table; D and trimming were worked out from the DNA. The repertoire includes over 200,000 clones, roughly 76% of them detected once, and roughly 5% sits in the top ten. The entry originates in a study of blood T cell repertoires in COVID-19. For the study at large: COVID-19 samples, acute and convalescent, were from the United States, Italy and Spain. Nucleic acid was either cDNA or gDNA, and it came from T cells, B-cell-depleted T cells, or PBMCs.

Sequenced: peripheral blood. This TCR was sampled from a human donor in a cohort sampled during active COVID-19.

CDR3 DNA sequence: TGTGCCAGCAGCGTAGCTACTGGGGCCAACGTCCTGACTTTC. As protein: CASSVATGANVLTF. V and J are TRBV9 and TRBJ2-6; no firm D call. The CDR3 covers 14 residues. Trimming took off 0 bases at V and 2 bases at J, with 3 bases between the two ends. The germline V gene has CDR1 SGDLS and CDR2 YYNGEE.